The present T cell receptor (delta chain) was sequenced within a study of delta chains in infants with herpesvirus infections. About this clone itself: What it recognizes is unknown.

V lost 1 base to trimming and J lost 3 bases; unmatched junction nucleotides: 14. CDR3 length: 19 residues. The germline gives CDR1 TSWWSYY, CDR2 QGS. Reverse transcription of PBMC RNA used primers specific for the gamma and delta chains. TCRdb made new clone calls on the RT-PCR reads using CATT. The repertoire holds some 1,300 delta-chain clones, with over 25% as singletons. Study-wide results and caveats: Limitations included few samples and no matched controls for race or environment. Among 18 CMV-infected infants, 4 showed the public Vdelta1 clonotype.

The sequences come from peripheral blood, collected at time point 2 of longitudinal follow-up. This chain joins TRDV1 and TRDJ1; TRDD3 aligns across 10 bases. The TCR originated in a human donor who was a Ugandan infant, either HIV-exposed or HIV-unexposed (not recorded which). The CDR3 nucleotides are TGTGCTCTTGGGGAACCTTTCCTACGCTGGGGGATAGAGGCCGATAAACTCATCTTT. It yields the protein CALGEPFLRWGIEADKLIF.